The source of this T cell receptor beta chain is a study of OX40 agonist ivuxolimab in advanced cancers. Across the whole study: Recorded diagnoses for dose-escalation patients were hepatocellular carcinoma, melanoma, renal cell or head and neck cancer.

Germline CDR1 reads SGHAT; CDR2 reads FQDESV (reference sequence). Deletions cut 1 base from V and 4 bases from J, with 11 bases between. The CDR3 runs 14 residues. Blood got drawn at baseline, again on cycle 4 day 1, and then on cycle 7 day 1. Generated by immunoSEQ multiplex PCR, the TCRdb table keeps only in-frame clones and is missing some. The table includes around 99,000 clones, 90% detected once. Material: CD4+ or CD8+ T cells sorted from blood, obtained in a trial of the OX40 agonist ivuxolimab. The TCR sequence derives from an adult with an advanced solid tumor such as melanoma, head and neck, liver or kidney cancer. The chain has TRBV11-1 and TRBJ2-7; possibly TRBD2 for D (5 bases). The CDR3 protein is CASSLGGPGYEQYF. The CDR3 DNA is TGTGCCAGCAGCTTAGGAGGGCCGGGGTACGAGCAGTACTTC.